This record looks at one T cell receptor (beta chain) sequence and its context. The sample originates from a study of shared clonotypes between healthy human individuals. TCRdb's table, derived via immunoSEQ multiplex PCR, lists solely in-frame clones and lacks some. The sample lists a few million clones; 90% to 97% were seen once. This CDR3 is 15 amino acids long. Germline assignment: CDR1 MNHNY and CDR2 SVGAGI (reference sequence). Deletions cut 7 bases from V and 6 bases from J, with 18 bases between. The chain employs TRBV6-6 and TRBJ2-2; perhaps D is TRBD1 or TRBD2 (5 bases each). The sample comprised naive CD4+ T cells sorted from blood. As for subset: CD45RA+ positively selected. The clonotype originates from a man younger than 30 in good health. The CDR3 loop is CASTIGTSKAGELFF. CDR3 coding DNA: TGTGCCAGCACAATCGGGACCTCGAAGGCCGGGGAGCTGTTTTTT.